This is a list of T cell receptor beta chains from one sample in a study of cytomegalovirus exposure and HLA in healthy donors. Assay: immunoSEQ multiplex PCR; the TCRdb copy retains only in-frame clones and omits some. The repertoire holds around 180,000 clones, roughly 84% seen once, with 0.25% to 0.3% in the top ten. Sample: PBMCs. Receptors were obtained from a boy younger than 18 in good health and CMV-seronegative. Each CDR3 is given with its conserved first and last residue. A D gene is named only where the DNA matches it firmly. A row's size may be missing; if present it is once, few, many or a size class.

TRBJ2-1	-	TRBV6-1	TRBD2	TGTGCCAGCAGTGAACCGGGACTAGCGGACTATGAGCAGTTCTTC	CASSEPGLADYEQFF
TRBJ2-1	few	TRBV27	TRBD2	TGTGCCAGCAAACAGACTAGCATAATTTGGGATGAGCAGTTCTTC	CASKQTSIIWDEQFF
TRBJ1-2	-	TRBV5-6	-	TGTGCCAGCAGCGGCGTTGGGCAGGGGTATGGCTACACCTTC	CASSGVGQGYGYTF
TRBJ2-7	-	TRBV2	-	TGTGCCAGCAGAACAGGACCCTACGAGCAGTACTTC	CASRTGPYEQYF
TRBJ2-2	-	TRBV6-5	-	TGTGCCAGCAGATTACAGGCGGTCCCTCGGGAGCTGTTTTTT	CASRLQAVPRELFF
TRBJ1-1	-	TRBV5-1	TRBD1	TGCGCCAGCAGCACTGGGACAGACCGTGAAGCTTTCTTT	CASSTGTDREAFF
TRBJ2-5	-	TRBV9	TRBD1	TGTGCCAGCAGCGCAATGGGACAGGGAGGTGTGGAGACCCAGTACTTC	CASSAMGQGGVETQYF
TRBJ1-3	-	TRBV30	TRBD1	TGTGCCTCTACGACGGGACAGGGAGTAGCTGGAAACACCATATATTTT	CASTTGQGVAGNTIYF
TRBJ1-1	-	TRBV2	-	TGTGCCAGCACTGGGGCGGCCACTGAAGCTTTCTTT	CASTGAATEAFF
TRBJ2-3	-	TRBV5-5	TRBD2	TGTGCCAGCAGCTTCAATAGCGGGGGGACAGATACGCAGTATTTT	CASSFNSGGTDTQYF
TRBJ2-7	-	TRBV7-3	TRBD1	TGTGCCAGCAGCCGGACAGGGGGCTACCCCTACGAGCAGTACTTC	CASSRTGGYPYEQYF
TRBJ2-1	-	TRBV18	-	TGTGCCAGCTCACCGGGACAAAGCTTTAATGAGCAGTTCTTC	CASSPGQSFNEQFF
TRBJ2-2	-	TRBV14	TRBD1	TGTGCCAGCAGCCTCCGGGACAGAGTGACCGGGGAGCTGTTTTTT	CASSLRDRVTGELFF
TRBJ2-7	-	TRBV10-3	TRBD1	TGTGCCATCAGTGGCCCGGACAGGGGAAAGGACGAGCAGTACTTC	CAISGPDRGKDEQYF
TRBJ2-5	-	TRBV6-5	-	TGTGCCAGCAGTTACATCCGAGAGACCCAGTACTTC	CASSYIRETQYF
TRBJ1-1	once	TRBV29-1	-	TGCAGCGTTGCAGGGGTCATGAACACTGAAGCTTTCTTT	CSVAGVMNTEAFF
TRBJ2-3	-	TRBV7-9	-	TGTGCCAGCAGCTTAGCGACTGGGAGCACAGATACGCAGTATTTT	CASSLATGSTDTQYF
TRBJ2-2	-	TRBV28	TRBD2	TGTGCCAGCAGTTTGAGGGCTAGCGGGTTCACCGGGGAGCTGTTTTTT	CASSLRASGFTGELFF
TRBJ2-3	-	TRBV12-5	-	TGTGCTAGTGGTTTCCCGGTAAGAAGGGAGACAGATACGCAGTATTTT	CASGFPVRRETDTQYF
TRBJ2-3	-	TRBV27	TRBD2	TGTGCCAGCAGTTTAAGCGGGATGGCCCTTAGCACAGATACGCAGTATTTT	CASSLSGMALSTDTQYF
TRBJ2-1	-	TRBV5-1	-	TGCGCCAGCAGCTTTGGACACAACAATGAGCAGTTCTTC	CASSFGHNNEQFF
TRBJ2-7	-	TRBV6-5	TRBD2	TGTGCCAGCCGGGGAGGGCCCTACGAGCAGTACTTC	CASRGGPYEQYF
TRBJ2-1	once	TRBV7-9	-	TGTTCCAGCACCATCGGGGGCTCCTACAATGAGCAGTTCTTC	CSSTIGGSYNEQFF
TRBJ1-2	few	TRBV5-1	TRBD1	TGCGCCAGCAGAATTGACAGGGGGAACTATGGCTACACCTTC	CASRIDRGNYGYTF
TRBJ2-7	-	TRBV19	TRBD2	TGTGCCAGTAGTATAATCCATAGCGGGAGGGAATCCTACGAGCAGTACTTC	CASSIIHSGRESYEQYF
TRBJ2-1	once	TRBV5-1	-	TGCGCCAGCAGATTGGGGGGAGCCTCCTACAATGAGCAGTTCTTC	CASRLGGASYNEQFF
TRBJ1-2	-	TRBV2	TRBD1	TGTGCCGGCAAGGACAGGGGGGATTATGTTGGCTACACCTTC	CAGKDRGDYVGYTF
TRBJ1-2	-	TRBV4-1	-	TGCGCCAGCAGCCTCCAGAGACATTTCTATGGCTACACCTTC	CASSLQRHFYGYTF
TRBJ2-7	once	TRBV29-1	-	TGCAGCGTTCAAACGAGGGTCGGGACCTACGAGCAGTACTTC	CSVQTRVGTYEQYF
TRBJ2-7	-	TRBV28	-	TGTGCCAGCACTACGTCAGGGTATCCCTTCTACGAGCAGTACTTC	CASTTSGYPFYEQYF
TRBJ1-1	-	TRBV5-1	TRBD1	TGCGCCAGCAGGGGGACAGGGTTAATGAACACTGAAGCTTTCTTT	CASRGTGLMNTEAFF
TRBJ2-5	-	TRBV6-6	-	TGTGCCAGCAGAGGGGGGGACCGCCGGAAAGAGACCCAGTACTTC	CASRGGDRRKETQYF
TRBJ2-7	once	TRBV18	-	TGTGCCAGCTCACCAGCCGAACAGGGTAACGAGCAGTACTTC	CASSPAEQGNEQYF
TRBJ1-3	-	TRBV5-5	-	TGTGCCAGCAGCGCCCCAGGGTCTGGAAACACCATATATTTT	CASSAPGSGNTIYF
TRBJ1-3	-	TRBV5-3	-	TGTGCCAGAAGCTCAACAAGAAACACCATATATTTT	CARSSTRNTIYF
TRBJ2-7	-	TRBV2	-	TGTGCCAGCAGGAGGGAGGACCTCTACGAGCAGTACTTC	CASRREDLYEQYF
TRBJ1-4	-	TRBV7-2	TRBD1	TGTGCCAGCAGCTTAGCGGGACAGCCTCTGTTTTTT	CASSLAGQPLFF
TRBJ1-1	-	TRBV20-1	-	TGCAGTGTTCGACAGACCACTGAAGCTTTCTTT	CSVRQTTEAFF
TRBJ1-5	-	TRBV7-9	TRBD1	TGTGCCAGCAGCTTAGGGGCTGGGACAGGGGATCAGCCCCAGCATTTT	CASSLGAGTGDQPQHF
TRBJ2-7	-	TRBV5-1	TRBD2	TGCGCCAGCAGCTTGGAGGCTAGCGGCTACACCATAACCTACGAGCAGTACTTC	CASSLEASGYTITYEQYF
TRBJ1-5	-	TRBV19	-	TGTGCCAGTAGTACAGGGAGCAATCAGCCCCAGCATTTT	CASSTGSNQPQHF